These 27 T cell receptor beta chains were all obtained from the same sample, sequenced in a study of identical twins. Each CDR3 protein is one row after TCRdb ran MiXCR on the 5' RACE reads. The sample has 1.5 million to 2 million distinct CDR3 sequences; 32% are singletons. Sequenced sample: cord blood. These TCRs come from a newborn girl in good health.

This clonotype was counted only a few times. The chain joins TRBV29-1 to TRBJ1-1; D is unresolved. V lost 4 bases to trimming and J lost 6 bases, with 15 bases between them. The CDR3 is 13 amino acids. Germline V gene data show CDR1 as SQVTM and CDR2 as ANQGSEA. The CDR3 bases are TGCAGCGTTGGTTTTAATCTCCAGGCTGAAGCTTTCTTT. Translating it yields CSVGFNLQAEAFF.

This chain joins TRBV28 and TRBJ1-1; D is possibly TRBD1 (6 bases). The length of the CDR3 is 14 residues. V was pared by 4 bases and J by 4 bases, with 13 bases between. The germline V gene encodes CDR1 MDHEN and CDR2 SYDVKM. The CDR3: CASSSTGTSTEAFF. The DNA for the CDR3 is TGTGCCAGCAGTTCAACAGGGACGAGCACTGAAGCTTTCTTT.

The chain joins TRBV5-6 to TRBJ1-2, with D unresolved. The CDR3 is 13 amino acids. V was clipped by 2 bases and J by 2 bases, with 7 bases between them. CDR1 and CDR2 (germline): SGHDT, YYEEEE. Here the CDR3 reads CASSFVQNYGYTF. CDR3 DNA sequence: TGTGCCAGCAGCTTTGTCCAGAACTATGGCTACACCTTC.

The table lists this clonotype with a few counts. The genes are TRBV14 and TRBJ2-4, with D perhaps TRBD1 (5 bases). Germline values: CDR1 SGHDN, CDR2 FVKESK. The V gene lost 1 base and the J gene lost 5 bases, with 6 bases spanning the gap. CDR3 length: 13 residues. As DNA, the CDR3 is TGTGCCAGCAGCCAAGTACAGGAAAACATTCAGTACTTC. This gives the protein CASSQVQENIQYF. The complete variable domain, with remaining parts taken from reference TRBV14 and TRBJ2-4, reads EAGVTQFPSHSVIEKGQTVTLRCDPISGHDNLYWYRRVMGKEIKFLLHFVKESKQDESGMPNNRFLAERTGGTYSTLKVQPAELEDSGVYFCASSQVQENIQYFGAGTRLSVL.

The genes are TRBV21-1 and TRBJ2-5. TRBV21-1 is deemed a pseudogene. The CDR3 spans 14 residues. The DNA for the CDR3 is TGTGCCTGTCGAGCGTTAAGGTCCAAAGAGACCCAGTACTTC. This gives the protein CACRALRSKETQYF.

A note on this clonotype: The junction does not match germline at one end; this may be a read error. The chain employs TRBV12-3 or TRBV12-4 and TRBJ1-2; 8 nucleotides agree with TRBD1. The CDR3 extends over 13 amino acids. CDR3 DNA sequence: TGTGCCAGCAGTTCAGGGGGCCGCTATGGCTGCACCTTC. The encoded protein is CASSSGGRYGCTF.

The rearrangement links TRBV20-1 to TRBJ2-3; TRBD2 is a possible D gene (5 bases). CDR1 DFQATT and CDR2 SNEGSKA come from the germline V gene (reference sequence). V lost 0 bases to trimming and J lost 6 bases, with 7 bases between them. The CDR3 runs 12 residues. As DNA, the CDR3 is TGCAGTGCTAGAGAGCCTAGCGATACGCAGTATTTT. The encoded protein is CSAREPSDTQYF.

As to this clonotype: A read error is possible here, since a much larger clone lies one base away. The V call is TRBV3-1, the J call TRBJ1-2; D is undetermined. CDR1 LGHDT and CDR2 YNNKEL come from the germline V gene (reference sequence). The CDR3 has 13 residues. CDR3 DNA: TGTGCCAGCAGCCAAGACTTACCCTATGGCTGCACCTTC. Translation: CASSQDLPYGCTF.

This clonotype was counted many times. V gene TRBV6-5 combines with J gene TRBJ2-7; possible D gene TRBD1, 6 bases. The CDR3 length is 14 residues. Trimming pared 5 bases from V and 6 bases from J, leaving 17 bases between. CDR1 is MNHEY, CDR2 SVGAGI, per germline. Written as DNA, the CDR3 is TGTGCCAGCAGTCCCAACAGGGCTAGACGCGAGCAGTACTTC. Its translation: CASSPNRARREQYF.

The gene calls are TRBV5-1 and TRBJ2-2, with TRBD2 matching over 8 bases. The CDR3 length is 16 residues. Germline assignment: CDR1 SGHRS and CDR2 YFSETQ. The ends lost 0 bases at V and 7 bases at J; junction bases unmatched: 8. The CDR3 DNA follows: TGCGCCAGCAGCTTGGTTTCGAGCGGGAGTGGCGGGGAGCTGTTTTTT. Its translation is CASSLVSSGSGGELFF.

V is TRBV5-1 and J is TRBJ2-3; D not resolved. Germline-derived CDR1 and CDR2 are SGHRS and YFSETQ. Trimming took 6 bases from V and 9 from J, leaving 5 bases between them. The CDR3 totals 9 residues. CDR3 amino acids: CASNRTQYF. The CDR3 DNA is TGCGCCAGCAACAGAACGCAGTATTTT. The full variable domain, with the rest looked up from reference TRBV5-1 and TRBJ2-3, is KAGVTQTPRYLIKTRGQQVTLSCSPISGHRSVSWYQQTPGQGLQFLFEYFSETQRNKGNFPGRFSGRQFSNSRSEMNVSTLELGDSALYLCASNRTQYFGPGTRLTVL.

The chain recombines TRBV5-1 with TRBJ2-1; 7 bases align to TRBD2. V was clipped by 1 base and J by 4 bases; unmatched bases: 8. The CDR3 totals 16 residues. Germline V gene lookup returns CDR1 SGHRS and CDR2 YFSETQ. The CDR3 spells CASSLSGSGSYNEQFF. The CDR3 DNA reads TGCGCCAGCAGCTTGAGTGGTAGCGGGTCTTACAATGAGCAGTTCTTC. The full variable domain, rest sourced from reference TRBV5-1 and TRBJ2-1, is KAGVTQTPRYLIKTRGQQVTLSCSPISGHRSVSWYQQTPGQGLQFLFEYFSETQRNKGNFPGRFSGRQFSNSRSEMNVSTLELGDSALYLCASSLSGSGSYNEQFFGPGTRLTVL.

This clonotype was observed many times. The chain joins TRBV21-1 to TRBJ2-3; the table names TRBD1, a call not compared with the DNA. TRBV21-1 is marked as a pseudogene. This CDR3 contains 14 residues. The CDR3 sequence: CASSKRGKTDTQYF. The CDR3 DNA reads TGTGCCAGCAGCAAAAGGGGTAAAACAGATACGCAGTATTTT.

The V and J genes are TRBV27 and TRBJ2-1; TRBD2 is a possible D gene (6 bases). Trimming removed 6 bases from V and 4 bases from J, with 16 bases in between. The CDR3 loop spans 15 amino acids. Per germline, CDR1 MNHEY and CDR2 SMNVEV (reference sequence). The CDR3 reads CASSPIRDFYNEQFF. The DNA for the CDR3 is TGTGCCAGCAGCCCCATTAGGGACTTTTACAATGAGCAGTTCTTC.

This clonotype came up many times. V usage is TRBV12-3 or TRBV12-4 and J usage is TRBJ2-7; D unclear. The CDR3 has 12 residues. The germline V and J ends were trimmed by 1 base and 6 bases, with 7 bases remaining between them. CDR3 DNA: TGTGCCAGCAGTTTAGGAGGCGGCGAGCAGTACTTC. This sequence encodes CASSLGGGEQYF.

This chain links TRBV7-8 with TRBJ2-7; 8 nucleotides align to TRBD1. The V segment lost 2 bases and the J segment 7 bases; nucleotides outside the gene matches: 10. The CDR3 length is 15 residues. Germline V gene lookup returns CDR1 SGHVS and CDR2 FQNEAQ. This CDR3 reads CASSLIGTGRKEQYF. CDR3 nucleotide sequence: TGTGCCAGCAGCTTAATCGGGACAGGAAGGAAGGAGCAGTACTTC. The complete variable domain, with remaining parts taken from reference TRBV7-8 and TRBJ2-7, reads GAGVSQSPRYKVAKRGQDVALRCDPISGHVSLFWYQQALGQGPEFLTYFQNEAQLDKSGLPSDRFFAERPEGSVSTLKIQRTQQEDSAVYLCASSLIGTGRKEQYFGPGTRLTVT.

This clonotype was seen more than once but under ten times. The chain couples TRBV5-1 to TRBJ1-1; D may be TRBD1 (6 bases). The V and J ends lost 0 bases and 8 bases respectively, with 14 bases between them. Looked up from germline, CDR1 is SGHRS and CDR2 is YFSETQ. The CDR3 is made up of 14 amino acids. In nucleotides, the CDR3 is TGCGCCAGCAGCTTGGCCGGGCCGGGGGCGGAAGCTTTCTTT. Translating gives CASSLAGPGAEAFF.

This clonotype was recorded many times. DNA for the CDR3: TGCAGCGTTGGCTCCCGGGATGAGCAGTTCTTC. Residues: CSVGSRDEQFF. The genes are TRBV29-1 and TRBJ2-1; D ambiguous. The V and J ends lost 4 bases and 8 bases respectively, with 9 bases between them. CDR3 length: 11 amino acids. Per germline, CDR1 SQVTM and CDR2 ANQGSEA.

J is TRBJ2-4 and V is TRBV28; TRBD2 might be the D (6 bases). The DNA end favors TRBJ2-7, so the J call may be wrong. CDR1 is MDHEN, CDR2 SYDVKM, per germline. The CDR3 length is 12 residues. CDR3 bases: TGTGCCAGCAGGGAGGGTATCTACGAGCAGTACTTC. It encodes CASREGIYEQYF.

This chain joins TRBV28 and TRBJ1-1; TRBD1 aligns across 7 bases. V trimming: 6 bases; J trimming: 1 base; junction bases outside the gene matches: 5. This CDR3 has 14 residues. Germline CDR1 MDHEN, CDR2 SYDVKM. This CDR3 reads CASSKQGRNTEAFF. DNA of the CDR3: TGTGCCAGCAGCAAACAGGGGCGGAACACTGAAGCTTTCTTT.

This clonotype has more than one count but fewer than ten. The chain combines TRBV7-2 with TRBJ1-2; no clear D gene. The CDR3 contains 14 residues. Per the germline V gene, CDR1 is SGHTA and CDR2 is FQGNSA. Trimming removed 0 bases at V and 4 bases at J, with 9 bases between. CDR3 nucleotides: TGTGCCAGCAGCTTAGCAGAGACGCCCTATGGCTACACCTTC. Translation gives CASSLAETPYGYTF.

This clonotype came up a few times. The V and J genes are TRBV4-1 and TRBJ2-1, with TRBD2 as a possible D gene (6 bases). V was pared by 4 bases and J by 0 bases, with 13 bases between. This CDR3 is 16 amino acids long. The V gene's germline CDR1 is MGHRA and CDR2 YSYEKL. The CDR3: CASSPSGYSSYNEQFF. CDR3 DNA sequence: TGCGCCAGCAGCCCCAGCGGGTATAGCTCCTACAATGAGCAGTTCTTC.

The sample holds a few counts of this clonotype. The gene calls are TRBV6-1 and TRBJ2-1; TRBD2 agrees at 13 bases. Trimming took 7 bases from V and 3 from J; bases not matched to a gene: 3. The CDR3 has 15 amino acids. Per germline, CDR1 MNHNS and CDR2 SASEGT. The CDR3 sequence: CASMGLAGSYNEQFF. The DNA for the CDR3 is TGTGCCAGCATGGGACTAGCGGGGAGCTACAATGAGCAGTTCTTC.

There are many counts of this clonotype. V is TRBV15 and J is TRBJ1-2; D is unclear. The CDR3 spans 14 residues. V shed 6 bases and J shed 0 bases, with 11 bases lying between them. Germline lookup yields CDR1 LNHNV and CDR2 YYDKDF (reference sequence). CDR3 DNA: TGTGCCACCAGAGACGGACCCTCTAACTATGGCTACACCTTC. Its protein is CATRDGPSNYGYTF. Full variable domain (remainder filled in from reference TRBV15 and TRBJ1-2): DAMVIQNPRYQVTQFGKPVTLSCSQTLNHNVMYWYQQKSSQAPKLLFHYYDKDFNNEADTPDNFQSRRPNTSFCFLDIRSPGLGDTAMYLCATRDGPSNYGYTFGSGTRLTVV.

This clonotype has just a few counts. This chain uses TRBV5-1 with TRBJ2-7; D is possibly TRBD1 (6 bases). The V end was cut by 2 bases, the J end by 2 bases, with 11 bases between. The CDR3 has 14 amino acids. Germline CDR1 SGHRS, CDR2 YFSETQ. The DNA for the CDR3 is TGCGCCAGCAGCTTCGGACAGTCCCCCTACGAGCAGTACTTC. This sequence encodes CASSFGQSPYEQYF. The variable domain in full, completed from reference TRBV5-1 and TRBJ2-7, reads KAGVTQTPRYLIKTRGQQVTLSCSPISGHRSVSWYQQTPGQGLQFLFEYFSETQRNKGNFPGRFSGRQFSNSRSEMNVSTLELGDSALYLCASSFGQSPYEQYFGPGTRLTVT.

The chain joins TRBV24-1 to TRBJ1-5, with unresolved D. Germline V gene lookup returns CDR1 KGHDR and CDR2 SFDVKD. The CDR3 has 14 amino acids. V was trimmed by 6 bases and J by 4 bases, leaving 12 bases between them. Here the CDR3 DNA reads TGTGCCACCAGTACCAGTTGGGTGAATCAGCCCCAGCATTTT. This codes for CATSTSWVNQPQHF.

V and J are TRBV24-1 and TRBJ2-1, with D possibly called TRBD1 or TRBD2 (5 bases each). The V end was cut by 4 bases, the J end by 7 bases, with 10 bases between. The germline gives CDR1 KGHDR, CDR2 SFDVKD. This CDR3 has 13 residues. CDR3 sequence (DNA): TGTGCCACCAGTGAGACAGAGGGAAATGAGCAGTTCTTC. Translated: CATSETEGNEQFF.